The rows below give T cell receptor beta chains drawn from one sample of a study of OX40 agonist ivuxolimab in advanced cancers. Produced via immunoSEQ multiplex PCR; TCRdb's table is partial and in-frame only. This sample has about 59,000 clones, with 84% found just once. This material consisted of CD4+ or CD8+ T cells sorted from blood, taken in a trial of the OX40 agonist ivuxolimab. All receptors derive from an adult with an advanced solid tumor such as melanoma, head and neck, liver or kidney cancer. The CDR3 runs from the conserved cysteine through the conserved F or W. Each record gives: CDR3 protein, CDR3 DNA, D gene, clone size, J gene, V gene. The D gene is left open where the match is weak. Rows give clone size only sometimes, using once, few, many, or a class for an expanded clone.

CDR3aa: CASSPGGGWSPLHF
CDR3nt: TGTGCCAGCAGTCCAGGGGGTGGCTGGTCACCCCTCCACTTT
d_gene: TRBD1
abundance: -
j_gene: TRBJ1-6
v_gene: TRBV28

CDR3aa: CASRSPGTGFDEQFF
CDR3nt: TGTGCCAGCAGGTCCCCCGGGACAGGGTTCGATGAGCAGTTCTTC
d_gene: TRBD1
abundance: -
j_gene: TRBJ2-1
v_gene: TRBV7-9

CDR3aa: CASSVALSSYNSPLHF
CDR3nt: TGTGCCAGCAGTGTGGCCCTCAGCTCCTATAATTCACCCCTCCACTTT
d_gene: -
abundance: -
j_gene: TRBJ1-6
v_gene: TRBV2

CDR3aa: CASSPSQVHGYTF
CDR3nt: TGTGCCAGCAGTCCTAGCCAAGTACATGGCTACACCTTC
d_gene: -
abundance: -
j_gene: TRBJ1-2
v_gene: TRBV11-2

CDR3aa: CASNQASGGYTF
CDR3nt: TGTGCCAGCAACCAGGCATCGGGGGGCTACACCTTC
d_gene: -
abundance: -
j_gene: TRBJ1-2
v_gene: TRBV6-5

CDR3aa: CASSLESGGGSPLHF
CDR3nt: TGTGCCAGCAGCCTTGAATCAGGGGGAGGATCACCCCTCCACTTT
d_gene: TRBD1
abundance: -
j_gene: TRBJ1-6
v_gene: TRBV7-6

CDR3aa: CASSLTSGHYEQYF
CDR3nt: TGCGCCAGCAGCTTGACTAGCGGGCACTACGAGCAGTACTTC
d_gene: TRBD2
abundance: -
j_gene: TRBJ2-7
v_gene: TRBV5-1

CDR3aa: CASSGRLAGGFYNEQFF
CDR3nt: TGTGCCAGCAGCGGAAGACTAGCGGGAGGGTTCTACAATGAGCAGTTCTTC
d_gene: TRBD2
abundance: -
j_gene: TRBJ2-1
v_gene: TRBV9

CDR3aa: CSVTILMNTEAFF
CDR3nt: TGCAGCGTTACAATTCTTATGAACACTGAAGCTTTCTTT
d_gene: -
abundance: -
j_gene: TRBJ1-1
v_gene: TRBV29-1

CDR3aa: CASSINHAGARGYTF
CDR3nt: TGTGCCAGTAGTATTAATCATGCCGGGGCACGGGGCTACACCTTC
d_gene: -
abundance: -
j_gene: TRBJ1-2
v_gene: TRBV19

CDR3aa: CAWRTSATDTQYF
CDR3nt: TGTGCCTGGAGAACTAGCGCCACAGATACGCAGTATTTT
d_gene: TRBD2
abundance: -
j_gene: TRBJ2-3
v_gene: TRBV30

CDR3aa: CASSERDRGRESEQYF
CDR3nt: TGTGCCAGCAGTGAGAGGGACAGGGGGCGCGAATCCGAGCAGTACTTC
d_gene: TRBD1
abundance: once
j_gene: TRBJ2-7
v_gene: TRBV6-1

CDR3aa: CASRLQGAGEKLFF
CDR3nt: TGTGCCAGCAGACTACAGGGGGCAGGAGAAAAACTGTTTTTT
d_gene: TRBD1
abundance: -
j_gene: TRBJ1-4
v_gene: TRBV28

CDR3aa: CSVAHGTAKAEQYF
CDR3nt: TGCAGCGTCGCTCATGGGACAGCAAAAGCCGAGCAGTACTTC
d_gene: TRBD1
abundance: -
j_gene: TRBJ2-7
v_gene: TRBV29-1

CDR3aa: CASSLGQHYGYTF
CDR3nt: TGTGCCAGCAGTTTAGGACAGCACTATGGCTACACCTTC
d_gene: -
abundance: -
j_gene: TRBJ1-2
v_gene: TRBV27

CDR3aa: CASSQESGQAYGYTF
CDR3nt: TGCGCCAGCAGCCAAGAGTCGGGACAGGCCTATGGCTACACCTTC
d_gene: TRBD1
abundance: once
j_gene: TRBJ1-2
v_gene: TRBV4-1

CDR3aa: CATSKTGEMNEQYF
CDR3nt: TGTGCCACCAGTAAGACAGGGGAAATGAACGAGCAGTACTTC
d_gene: TRBD1
abundance: -
j_gene: TRBJ2-7
v_gene: TRBV15

CDR3aa: CASSLGLGTGKNNSPLHF
CDR3nt: TGTGCCAGCAGCTTAGGCCTTGGGACAGGGAAGAATAATTCACCCCTCCACTTT
d_gene: TRBD1
abundance: -
j_gene: TRBJ1-6
v_gene: TRBV7-2

CDR3aa: CASRETGGGEQYF
CDR3nt: TGTGCCAGCAGGGAAACAGGGGGCGGCGAGCAGTACTTC
d_gene: TRBD1
abundance: few
j_gene: TRBJ2-7
v_gene: TRBV11-2

CDR3aa: CSARDGETQYF
CDR3nt: TGCAGTGCTAGAGATGGAGAGACCCAGTACTTC
d_gene: -
abundance: -
j_gene: TRBJ2-5
v_gene: TRBV20-1

CDR3aa: CASSFRMNTEAFF
CDR3nt: TGTGCCAGCAGCTTCCGGATGAACACTGAAGCTTTCTTT
d_gene: -
abundance: -
j_gene: TRBJ1-1
v_gene: TRBV7-8

CDR3aa: CASSEGQGVYEQYF
CDR3nt: TGTGCCAGCAGCGAGGGACAGGGTGTATACGAGCAGTACTTC
d_gene: TRBD1
abundance: once
j_gene: TRBJ2-7
v_gene: TRBV5-4

CDR3aa: CASSIGGSGNTIYF
CDR3nt: TGTGCCAGTAGTATTGGAGGTTCTGGAAACACCATATATTTT
d_gene: -
abundance: -
j_gene: TRBJ1-3
v_gene: TRBV19

CDR3aa: CASSLAHAGTEAFF
CDR3nt: TGCGCCAGCAGCTTGGCCCACGCTGGGACTGAAGCTTTCTTT
d_gene: -
abundance: -
j_gene: TRBJ1-1
v_gene: TRBV5-1

CDR3aa: CASSLPNQPQHF
CDR3nt: TGTGCCAGCAGTCTACCAAATCAGCCCCAGCATTTT
d_gene: -
abundance: -
j_gene: TRBJ1-5
v_gene: TRBV28

CDR3aa: CASSLEEAYTEAFF
CDR3nt: TGTGCCAGCAGCTTGGAGGAGGCCTACACTGAAGCTTTCTTT
d_gene: -
abundance: -
j_gene: TRBJ1-1
v_gene: TRBV5-4

CDR3aa: CASSPIKDTEAFF
CDR3nt: TGTGCCAGCTCACCGATAAAGGACACTGAAGCTTTCTTT
d_gene: -
abundance: -
j_gene: TRBJ1-1
v_gene: TRBV18

CDR3aa: CASSPPRGWTEAFF
CDR3nt: TGTGCCAGCAGTCCCCCACGGGGTTGGACTGAAGCTTTCTTT
d_gene: -
abundance: -
j_gene: TRBJ1-1
v_gene: TRBV28

CDR3aa: CASSLRTSGMTDTQYF
CDR3nt: TGTGCCAGCAGCCTAAGGACTAGCGGTATGACAGATACGCAGTATTTT
d_gene: TRBD2
abundance: -
j_gene: TRBJ2-3
v_gene: TRBV5-4

CDR3aa: CASRRGPSTGELFF
CDR3nt: TGTGCCAGCCGGAGGGGACCCTCCACCGGGGAGCTGTTTTTT
d_gene: -
abundance: -
j_gene: TRBJ2-2
v_gene: TRBV28

CDR3aa: CASSLMARNTGELFF
CDR3nt: TGTGCCAGCAGCTTAATGGCAAGGAACACCGGGGAGCTGTTTTTT
d_gene: -
abundance: -
j_gene: TRBJ2-2
v_gene: TRBV7-9

CDR3aa: CASSRFGLNEQFF
CDR3nt: TGTGCCAGCAGCCGATTTGGTCTCAATGAGCAGTTCTTC
d_gene: -
abundance: -
j_gene: TRBJ2-1
v_gene: TRBV9

CDR3aa: CASSAPGRENQFF
CDR3nt: TGTGCCAGCAGCGCTCCGGGACGGGAAAATCAGTTCTTC
d_gene: -
abundance: -
j_gene: TRBJ2-1
v_gene: TRBV9

CDR3aa: CSADDTEAFF
CDR3nt: TGCAGTGCCGACGACACTGAAGCTTTCTTT
d_gene: -
abundance: -
j_gene: TRBJ1-1
v_gene: TRBV20-1

CDR3aa: CASSFSSAGPYEQYF
CDR3nt: TGTGCCAGCAGCTTTAGTTCCGCGGGACCCTACGAGCAGTACTTC
d_gene: -
abundance: -
j_gene: TRBJ2-7
v_gene: TRBV5-4

CDR3aa: CASSLSPQAYEQYF
CDR3nt: TGTGCCAGCAGCTTATCCCCCCAGGCCTACGAGCAGTACTTC
d_gene: -
abundance: -
j_gene: TRBJ2-7
v_gene: TRBV11-2

CDR3aa: CATSSRLAGVQEQFF
CDR3nt: TGTGCCACCAGCAGCCGACTAGCGGGAGTACAGGAGCAGTTCTTC
d_gene: TRBD2
abundance: once
j_gene: TRBJ2-1
v_gene: TRBV15

CDR3aa: CASSPDGLYGYTF
CDR3nt: TGTGCCAGCAGCCCGGACGGTCTCTATGGCTACACCTTC
d_gene: -
abundance: -
j_gene: TRBJ1-2
v_gene: TRBV7-3

CDR3aa: CASSLPGGPSDEQFF
CDR3nt: TGCGCCAGCAGCTTGCCGGGAGGGCCCTCGGATGAGCAGTTCTTC
d_gene: TRBD2
abundance: -
j_gene: TRBJ2-1
v_gene: TRBV5-1

CDR3aa: CASSPPTSGASYEQYF
CDR3nt: TGCGCCAGCAGTCCCCCGACTAGCGGGGCCTCCTACGAGCAGTACTTC
d_gene: TRBD2
abundance: -
j_gene: TRBJ2-7
v_gene: TRBV23-1

CDR3aa: CASSQGMGSGNTIYF
CDR3nt: TGTGCCAGCAGCCAAGGTATGGGATCTGGAAACACCATATATTTT
d_gene: -
abundance: few
j_gene: TRBJ1-3
v_gene: TRBV5-5

CDR3aa: CASSLGRLDTGELFF
CDR3nt: TGCGCCAGCAGCTTGGGAAGGTTGGACACCGGGGAGCTGTTTTTT
d_gene: -
abundance: -
j_gene: TRBJ2-2
v_gene: TRBV5-1

CDR3aa: CASSPTDNTEAFF
CDR3nt: TGTGCCAGCAGCCCGACGGATAACACTGAAGCTTTCTTT
d_gene: -
abundance: once
j_gene: TRBJ1-1
v_gene: TRBV11-1

CDR3aa: CASSIGSPNTGELFF
CDR3nt: TGTGCCAGCAGTATCGGGAGTCCGAACACCGGGGAGCTGTTTTTT
d_gene: -
abundance: few
j_gene: TRBJ2-2
v_gene: TRBV28

CDR3aa: CASSWVGSLGANVLTF
CDR3nt: TGCGCCAGCAGCTGGGTTGGGTCTCTGGGGGCCAACGTCCTGACTTTC
d_gene: -
abundance: few
j_gene: TRBJ2-6
v_gene: TRBV5-1

CDR3aa: CASSQRTGVETQYF
CDR3nt: TGTGCCAGCAGTCAACGGACAGGGGTGGAGACCCAGTACTTC
d_gene: TRBD1
abundance: once
j_gene: TRBJ2-5
v_gene: TRBV6-1

CDR3aa: CASSWASSGGGTDTQYF
CDR3nt: TGTGCCAGCAGCTGGGCCTCTAGCGGGGGAGGTACGGATACGCAGTATTTT
d_gene: TRBD2
abundance: -
j_gene: TRBJ2-3
v_gene: TRBV7-2

CDR3aa: CASSFGTSGDEQFF
CDR3nt: TGTGCCAGCAGCTTTGGGACTAGCGGGGATGAGCAGTTCTTC
d_gene: TRBD2
abundance: -
j_gene: TRBJ2-1
v_gene: TRBV7-3